Listed here are 6 T cell receptor beta chains from one sample, sequenced in a study of blood T cell repertoires in COVID-19. Sequencing was performed with immunoSEQ multiplex PCR; in TCRdb, only in-frame clones are kept and a portion is missing. This repertoire shows around 150,000 clones, approximately 86% found once; its top ten account for 0.99%. The sequencing input was peripheral blood. Every receptor here comes from a man aged 18-30 years with acute or convalescent COVID-19.

J is TRBJ1-1 and V is TRBV6-5, with D perhaps TRBD1 (5 bases). The V and J ends lost 6 bases and 0 bases respectively, with 14 bases between them. The germline V gene has CDR1 MNHEY and CDR2 SVGAGI. The CDR3 length is 15 residues. CDR3 DNA sequence: TGTGCCAGCAGCAAGGGGTCCGCTATGAACACTGAAGCTTTCTTT. Translated, it gives CASSKGSAMNTEAFF.

This clone has more than one count but fewer than ten. The chain links TRBV5-5 to TRBJ2-2; TRBD2 matches 12 bases. J lost 0 bases, V lost 2 bases, and 5 bases had no gene match. Germline CDR1 and CDR2: SGHKS and YYEKEE (reference sequence). This CDR3 has 18 residues. The CDR3 spells CASSFGLAGKPNTGELFF. The CDR3 DNA sequence: TGTGCCAGCAGCTTCGGACTAGCGGGGAAACCGAACACCGGGGAGCTGTTTTTT. The full variable domain, its missing parts supplied by reference TRBV5-5 and TRBJ2-2, is DAGVTQSPTHLIKTRGQQVTLRCSPISGHKSVSWYQQVLGQGPQFIFQYYEKEERGRGNFPDRFSARQFPNYSSELNVNALLLGDSALYLCASSFGLAGKPNTGELFFGEGSRLTVL.

The J gene is TRBJ2-5, the V gene TRBV28, with D possibly TRBD1 on 6 matching bases. Trimming took off 4 bases at V and 0 bases at J, with 12 bases between the two ends. CDR3 size: 15 residues. Per the germline V gene, CDR1 is MDHEN and CDR2 is SYDVKM. CDR3 nucleotides: TGTGCCAGCAGTTCGACAGGTGGTGACCAAGAGACCCAGTACTTC. Its protein is CASSSTGGDQETQYF.

The chain links TRBV18 to TRBJ2-3, with 10 bases that match TRBD1. Germline assignment: CDR1 KGHSH and CDR2 LQKENI. The CDR3 loop spans 16 amino acids. The V gene end was trimmed by 3 bases and the J gene end by 2 bases; junction bases not matched to a gene: 5. CDR3 amino acids: CASSPRDRGPTDTQYF. CDR3 DNA: TGTGCCAGCTCACCCCGGGACAGGGGTCCCACAGATACGCAGTATTTT.

The J gene is TRBJ2-7, the V gene TRBV28; TRBD2 matches 14 bases. This CDR3 contains 15 residues. Germline V gene lookup returns CDR1 MDHEN and CDR2 SYDVKM. Trimming took 6 bases from V and 4 from J; bases not matched to a gene: 5. The CDR3: CASRAGTSGGYEQYV. For the CDR3, the DNA is TGTGCCAGCAGAGCAGGGACTAGCGGGGGTTACGAGCAGTACGTC.

The chain links TRBV5-8 to TRBJ2-3; 9 nucleotides align to TRBD2. The germline V gene encodes CDR1 SGHTS and CDR2 YDEGEE. The CDR3 length is 17 residues. Unmatched junction bases numbered 7, after V lost 0 bases and J lost 2 bases. The CDR3 DNA sequence: TGTGCCAGCAGCTTGGGGCGGGGGGGCCCAACCACAGATACGCAGTATTTT. Translated, it gives CASSLGRGGPTTDTQYF.